These 26 T cell receptor beta chains were all obtained from the same sample, sequenced in a study of T cells after yellow fever vaccination. TCRdb itself ran the 5' RACE reads through MiXCR, one entry per CDR3 protein. The table shows approximately 110,000 distinct CDR3 sequences, with 8.4% occurring only once. The sequencing here drew on CD8+ T cells sorted from PBMCs, taken 45 days after the yellow fever booster vaccination. These TCRs come from a man aged 30-40 years who received the YFV17D yellow fever vaccine.

This clonotype has just a few counts. The gene calls are TRBV15 and TRBJ1-1; perhaps TRBD1 as D (6 bases). V was shortened by 0 bases and J by 8 bases, with 13 bases between the two germline ends. Germline V gene lookup returns CDR1 LNHNV and CDR2 YYDKDF (reference sequence). The CDR3 loop spans 14 amino acids. CDR3 residues: CATSREGAGAEAFF. The DNA of the CDR3 is TGTGCCACCAGCAGAGAGGGGGCGGGGGCCGAAGCTTTCTTT.

This clonotype came up many times. This sequence joins TRBV5-6 and TRBJ2-2; unclear D gene. Germline-derived CDR1 and CDR2 are SGHDT and YYEEEE. Trimming took 2 bases from V and 6 from J, leaving 5 bases between them. The CDR3 consists of 12 residues. The CDR3 protein is CASSFGPGELFF. The DNA for the CDR3 is TGTGCCAGCAGCTTCGGTCCCGGGGAGCTGTTTTTT.

This clonotype showed up many times. V is TRBV20-1 and J is TRBJ2-5; 7 nucleotides line up with TRBD1. Unmatched junction bases numbered 6, after V lost 2 bases and J lost 3 bases. The CDR3 has 14 residues. In germline, CDR1 is DFQATT, CDR2 SNEGSKA (reference sequence). This chain's CDR3 is CSARQEGGKETQYF. CDR3 coding DNA: TGCAGTGCTAGACAAGAAGGGGGCAAAGAGACCCAGTACTTC.

This clonotype was observed at least ten times. This chain connects TRBV20-1 to TRBJ2-7; D remains unclear. The germline V gene encodes CDR1 DFQATT and CDR2 SNEGSKA (reference sequence). The length of the CDR3 is 15 residues. V was clipped by 3 bases and J by 0 bases, with 15 bases between them. CDR3 nucleotide sequence: TGCAGTGCTAGCGGTGTGACATCGAGCTCCTACGAGCAGTACTTC. This encodes CSASGVTSSSYEQYF.

This clonotype was found many times. The CDR3 region is CASSSGTGGYEQYF. CDR3 coding DNA: TGTGCCAGCTCTTCCGGGACAGGGGGATACGAGCAGTACTTC. J is TRBJ2-7 and V is TRBV18; the match to TRBD1 covers 11 bases. The CDR3 is made up of 14 amino acids. Trimming removed 6 bases from V and 4 bases from J; junction bases left unmatched: 5. The V gene's germline CDR1 is KGHSH and CDR2 LQKENI.

The chain recombines TRBV9 with TRBJ2-5, with 11 nucleotides matching TRBD2. CDR3 length: 15 residues. Trimming at V came to 4 bases and at J to 4 bases, leaving 6 bases not matched to a gene. The germline CDR1 and CDR2 sequences are SGDLS and YYNGEE. The chain's CDR3 is CASSPAGTSGETQYF. CDR3 in DNA: TGTGCCAGCAGCCCCGCCGGGACTAGCGGAGAGACCCAGTACTTC.

This clonotype was seen at least ten times. V gene TRBV12-3 or TRBV12-4 combines with J gene TRBJ2-4; no clear D. The CDR3 has 15 amino acids. The V end lost 6 bases, the J end lost 0 bases, and 12 bases lay between the germline ends. Written as DNA, the CDR3 is TGTGCCAGCAGGTTCCTCGGAGAAGCCAAAAACATTCAGTACTTC. Its translation: CASRFLGEAKNIQYF.

This clonotype was detected a few times. This rearrangement joins TRBV2 to TRBJ1-5; D call uncertain. CDR1 is SNHLY and CDR2 is FYNNEI in the germline V gene. The CDR3 consists of 15 residues. Trimming took off 1 base at V and 2 bases at J, with 9 bases between the two ends. CDR3: CASSEEGRGNQPQHF. As DNA, the CDR3 is TGTGCCAGCAGTGAAGAAGGGAGAGGCAATCAGCCCCAGCATTTT.

This clonotype appeared many times. This chain uses TRBV10-3 with TRBJ2-1; 10 nucleotides line up with TRBD1. V gave up 4 bases and J gave up 9 bases; unmatched junction bases: 9. There are 15 residues in the CDR3. The germline CDR1 and CDR2 sequences are ENHRY and SYGVKD. Here the CDR3 DNA reads TGTGCCATCAGTGTCTCGGGACAGGGGAACGTTGAGCAGTTCTTC. The encoded protein is CAISVSGQGNVEQFF.

This clonotype occurred many times. The chain combines TRBV7-2 with TRBJ1-3; D gene ambiguous. The CDR3 has 13 residues. CDR1 SGHTA and CDR2 FQGNSA come from the germline V gene. V dropped 9 bases and J dropped 0 bases, with 9 bases sitting between them. CDR3 in DNA: TGTGCCAGTAGACACCTCTCTGGAAACACCATATATTTT. It codes for CASRHLSGNTIYF.

This clonotype was counted at least ten times. The V gene is TRBV10-2, the J gene TRBJ1-1; D not resolved. The CDR3 runs 11 residues. Germline-derived CDR1 and CDR2 are WSHSY and SAAADI. Trimming stripped 5 bases from V and 8 bases from J, with 9 bases between. The CDR3 bases are TGCGCCAGCAGTCAATCAACAGAAGCTTTCTTT. Translation: CASSQSTEAFF.

This clonotype was found many times. The chain couples TRBV19 to TRBJ2-7; no clear D gene. This CDR3 has 13 amino acids. Per the germline V gene, CDR1 is LNHDA and CDR2 is SQIVND (reference sequence). V was trimmed by 2 bases and J by 3 bases, leaving 8 bases between them. The CDR3, as DNA: TGTGCCAGTAGTATATCCTCGAACTACGAGCAGTACTTC. Protein: CASSISSNYEQYF.

This clonotype was counted many times. This chain connects TRBV7-9 to TRBJ2-7, with a possible D match to TRBD2 (5 bases). Germline CDR1 and CDR2: SEHNR and FQNEAQ (reference sequence). This CDR3 spans 15 amino acids. Trimming took 5 bases from V and 3 from J, leaving 17 bases between them. The CDR3 reads CASSVTSSESYEQYF. CDR3 bases: TGTGCCAGCAGCGTAACTAGTTCGGAGAGCTACGAGCAGTACTTC.

This clonotype was detected many times. J is TRBJ1-1 and V is TRBV27; no firm D call. The CDR3 has 13 residues. V dropped 2 bases and J dropped 7 bases, with 11 bases sitting between them. CDR1 is MNHEY, CDR2 SMNVEV, per germline (reference sequence). The CDR3 nucleotides read TGTGCCAGCAGTTTAGACGGCACGCATGAAGCTTTCTTT. This sequence encodes CASSLDGTHEAFF.

This clonotype was counted ten times or more. This rearrangement joins TRBV20-1 to TRBJ1-1; possibly TRBD1 for D (5 bases). Trimming took 0 bases from V and 4 from J, leaving 12 bases between them. Germline CDR1 and CDR2: DFQATT and SNEGSKA (reference sequence). CDR3 length equals 14 residues. CDR3 region: CSARDRQGGTEAFF. The CDR3 DNA is TGCAGTGCTAGAGATCGGCAGGGAGGCACTGAAGCTTTCTTT.

This clonotype occurred many times. The J gene is TRBJ2-7, the V gene TRBV12-3 or TRBV12-4; D remains unclear. The V gene lost 1 base and the J gene lost 5 bases, with 9 bases spanning the gap. The CDR3 length is 13 residues. Here the CDR3 reads CASSLGLRNEQYF. The CDR3 DNA is TGTGCCAGCAGTTTAGGTCTAAGAAACGAGCAGTACTTC.

Ten or more counts support this clonotype. This sequence joins TRBV7-9 and TRBJ1-2; D gene unclear. V was cut by 5 bases and J by 8 bases, with 12 bases left in between. Germline CDR1 reads SEHNR; CDR2 reads FQNEAQ (reference sequence). The CDR3 is made up of 12 amino acids. CDR3 loop: CASSLGRFGYTF. DNA of the CDR3: TGTGCCAGCAGCCTCGGCAGGTTCGGCTACACCTTC.

This clonotype was seen a handful of times. This chain uses TRBV3-1 with TRBJ2-5; no clear D. Germline CDR1 LGHDT, CDR2 YNNKEL (reference sequence). V was pared by 0 bases and J by 2 bases, with 13 bases between. The CDR3 contains 16 residues. CDR3 amino acids: CASSQDLSNGQETQYF. Written as DNA, the CDR3 is TGTGCCAGCAGCCAAGATCTGTCTAATGGGCAAGAGACCCAGTACTTC.

Turning to this clonotype: Just one base apart from a much larger clone, this may be a read error. The chain joins TRBV28 to TRBJ2-1; D is unclear. Looked up from germline, CDR1 is MDHEN and CDR2 is SYDVKM. CDR3 length: 13 amino acids. Trimming stripped 3 bases from V and 10 bases from J, with 13 bases between. CDR3 bases: TGTGCCAGCAGTTTCGGGCGGCCCGGGGAGCAGTTCTTC. This codes for CASSFGRPGEQFF.

This clonotype occurred many times. This chain uses TRBV29-1 with TRBJ2-7; 9 bases match TRBD2. V gave up 5 bases and J gave up 0 bases; unmatched junction bases: 8. The CDR3 runs to 15 residues. Germline loops: CDR1 SQVTM, CDR2 ANQGSEA. The CDR3 DNA is TGCAGCGTTCTAATAGCGGGAGTCCCCTCCTACGAGCAGTACTTC. Its protein product is CSVLIAGVPSYEQYF.

Ten or more counts support this clonotype. The rearrangement uses TRBV28 and TRBJ2-1, with 11 bases matching TRBD2. The trim removed 0 bases at V and 14 bases at J, leaving 12 bases unmatched. CDR3 size: 16 residues. Per the germline V gene, CDR1 is MDHEN and CDR2 is SYDVKM. CDR3 DNA sequence: TGTGCCAGCAGTTTATGGCTAGCGGGAGGTGAGGGTGGAAAGTTCTTC. It translates to CASSLWLAGGEGGKFF.

This clonotype appeared many times. The rearrangement joins TRBV11-2 to TRBJ2-1, with D maybe TRBD1 (6 bases). This CDR3 is 15 amino acids long. Trimming stripped 3 bases from V and 9 bases from J, with 18 bases between. Germline CDR1 is SGHAT and CDR2 is FQNNGV. The CDR3 spells CASSFPGRGASEQFF. The CDR3 bases are TGTGCCAGCAGCTTTCCGGGCAGGGGAGCTTCTGAGCAGTTCTTC.

This clonotype was detected ten times or more. This chain uses TRBV27 with TRBJ2-1; TRBD2 might be the D (6 bases). The CDR3 loop spans 12 amino acids. V lost 6 bases to trimming and J lost 5 bases, with 8 bases between them. Germline CDR1 MNHEY, CDR2 SMNVEV (reference sequence). CDR3 sequence reads: CASRRTNNEQFF. As DNA, the CDR3 is TGTGCCAGCAGACGGACTAACAATGAGCAGTTCTTC.

This clonotype was counted many times. This chain connects TRBV29-1 to TRBJ2-1; D ambiguous. Trimming shortened V by 2 bases and J by 9 bases, and 20 bases separated the two germline ends. The CDR3 runs 15 residues. The V gene's germline CDR1 is SQVTM and CDR2 ANQGSEA. The CDR3 bases are TGCAGCGTTGAACTAGAAGGCTCTCCATACGCTGAGCAGTTCTTC. This sequence encodes CSVELEGSPYAEQFF.

This clonotype has a handful of counts. This chain connects TRBV30 to TRBJ2-3, with 11 bases lining up with TRBD2. The J segment lost 5 bases and the V segment lost 4 bases, leaving 8 bases of the junction unmatched. This CDR3 is 15 amino acids long. Germline CDR1 reads GTSNPN; CDR2 reads SVGIG (reference sequence). In nucleotides, the CDR3 is TGTGCCTGGATGTTAGCGGGAGGGCGAGGAGATACGCAGTATTTT. Its protein product is CAWMLAGGRGDTQYF.

The V and J genes are TRBV14 and TRBJ1-5, with D unresolved. Trimming shortened V by 2 bases and J by 6 bases, and 11 bases separated the two germline ends. The CDR3 spans 14 residues. The germline gives CDR1 SGHDN, CDR2 FVKESK. The DNA of the CDR3 is TGTGCCAGCAGCCAACGTACGGAGGCTCAGCCCCAGCATTTT. It is translated as CASSQRTEAQPQHF.